One and the same sample provided the 9 T cell receptor beta chains below, sequenced in a study of OX40 agonist ivuxolimab in advanced cancers. The method was immunoSEQ multiplex PCR; TCRdb's version includes in-frame clones alone and lacks a portion of them. Of about 66,000 clones in the sample, around 90% were seen once. Specimen: CD4+ or CD8+ T cells sorted from blood, collected in a trial of the OX40 agonist ivuxolimab. These receptors were obtained from an adult with an advanced solid tumor such as melanoma, head and neck, liver or kidney cancer.

The chain couples TRBV6-5 to TRBJ1-2, with 7 bases that match TRBD1. V trimming: 6 bases; J trimming: 4 bases; junction bases outside the gene matches: 5. The CDR3 length is 13 residues. The V gene's germline CDR1 is MNHEY and CDR2 SVGAGI. The CDR3 protein is CASRAGTVYGYTF. The CDR3 region has the DNA TGTGCCAGCAGGGCCGGGACAGTCTATGGCTACACCTTC.

The V gene is TRBV7-2, the J gene TRBJ2-5, with D perhaps TRBD2 (6 bases). Per germline, CDR1 SGHTA and CDR2 FQGNSA. The CDR3 is 14 residues long. Between the trimmed V and J ends, which lost 5 bases and 5 bases, there was a span of 15 bases. DNA for the CDR3: TGTGCCAGCAGCCTACTTGGGCTAGCGGAGACCCAGTACTTC. Encoded protein: CASSLLGLAETQYF.

The gene calls are TRBV21-1 and TRBJ2-4. TRBV21-1 is shown as a pseudogene. The CDR3 extends over 16 amino acids. The CDR3 spells CASSTGPKGAKNIQYF. Written as DNA, the CDR3 is TGTGCCAGCAGCACCGGGCCTAAGGGAGCCAAAAACATTCAGTACTTC.

This clone has just a few counts. The genes are TRBV7-3 and TRBJ2-1; TRBD1 agrees at 10 bases. The V and J ends lost 5 bases and 4 bases, in that order; junction bases with no gene match: 2. Germline V CDR1 and CDR2: SGHTA, FQGTGA. The CDR3 is 14 residues long. The CDR3 loop reads CASSRDRGYNEQFF. As DNA, the CDR3 is TGTGCCAGCAGCCGGGACAGGGGATACAATGAGCAGTTCTTC.

This CDR3 is CATSRAGPAGYEQYF. CDR3 sequence (DNA): TGTGCCACCAGCAGAGCAGGGCCTGCCGGCTACGAGCAGTACTTC. The gene calls are TRBV15 and TRBJ2-7; perhaps TRBD1 as D (5 bases). The CDR3 extends over 15 amino acids. Germline V CDR1 and CDR2: LNHNV, YYDKDF (reference sequence). The V end lost 1 base, the J end lost 3 bases, and 13 bases lay between the germline ends.

This clone appeared once. This chain connects TRBV5-1 to TRBJ2-7; 7 bases align to TRBD1. The V and J ends lost 1 base and 7 bases, in that order; junction bases with no gene match: 14. The germline V gene encodes CDR1 SGHRS and CDR2 YFSETQ. This CDR3 contains 16 residues. DNA of the CDR3: TGCGCCAGCAGCTTGCCTGGGACAGTGCAATCAGGGGAGCAGTACTTC. Residues: CASSLPGTVQSGEQYF.

This clone was counted a single time. The chain's CDR3 is CASTSRTVNTGELFF. The CDR3 DNA reads TGCGCCAGCACTTCCAGGACAGTGAACACCGGGGAGCTGTTTTTT. The chain links TRBV5-1 to TRBJ2-2; possible D gene TRBD1, 6 bases. This CDR3 is 15 amino acids long. Germline CDR1 reads SGHRS; CDR2 reads YFSETQ. V lost 6 bases, J lost 1 base, and 13 bases lay in between.

The chain is built from TRBV5-6 and TRBJ1-3; 7 nucleotides align to TRBD1. V was clipped by 4 bases and J by 1 base; unmatched bases: 5. Germline CDR1 and CDR2: SGHDT and YYEEEE. This CDR3 is built from 15 residues. CDR3 in DNA: TGTGCCAGCAGCCTAGAGACAGGGTCTGGAAACACCATATATTTT. This encodes CASSLETGSGNTIYF.

The rearrangement uses TRBV5-6 and TRBJ2-2; 11 bases match TRBD2. The CDR3 spans 18 residues. J was trimmed by 5 bases and V by 3 bases; bases with no gene match: 12. Germline CDR1 and CDR2: SGHDT and YYEEEE. The CDR3 nucleotides are TGTGCCAGCAGCTGGGGACTAGCGGAGCTTACAGATACCGGGGAGCTGTTTTTT. Amino acids: CASSWGLAELTDTGELFF.